The rows below give T cell receptor beta chains drawn from one sample of a study of T cells in Graves' hyperthyroidism and ophthalmopathy. TCRdb re-called the multiplex PCR reads through MiXCR, storing one row per CDR3 protein. The sample has approximately 700,000 distinct CDR3 sequences, 45% seen once. Sample: peripheral blood or thyroid tissue (not recorded which). Receptors were obtained from an adult man with Graves' disease, either hyperthyroidism or ophthalmopathy (not recorded which). Both conserved end residues are part of each CDR3. Each record gives: V gene, D gene, clone size, J gene, CDR3 protein, CDR3 DNA. The D gene is left open where the match is weak. The size entry is marked missing in some rows and otherwise reads once, few, many or a size class.

>TRBV7-9|TRBD1|.|TRBJ1-1
CASREGANTEAFF
TGTGCCAGCAGGGAGGGGGCGAACACTGAAGCTTTCTTT
>TRBV7-9|.|.|TRBJ2-5
CASRSSPGRETQYF
TGTGCCAGCAGGTCCTCCCCGGGGCGGGAGACCCAGTACTTC
>TRBV20-1|TRBD2|few|TRBJ2-2
CSARGLAGGANTGELFF
TGCAGTGCTAGAGGACTAGCGGGGGGAGCGAACACCGGGGAGCTGTTTTTT
>TRBV7-8|TRBD1|.|TRBJ1-4
CASSSDRGTEKLFF
TGTGCCAGCAGCTCGGACAGGGGGACTGAAAAACTGTTTTTT
>TRBV20-1|.|.|TRBJ2-5
CSARALGNQETQYF
TGCAGTGCTAGGGCCCTAGGTAACCAAGAGACCCAGTACTTC
>TRBV2|.|.|TRBJ1-5
CASSEDRTQHF
TGTGCCAGCAGTGAAGATCGGACACAACATTTT
>TRBV10-3|TRBD1|many|TRBJ2-7
CAISEGGQGKGYEQYF
TGTGCCATCAGTGAGGGGGGACAGGGTAAAGGCTACGAGCAGTACTTC
>TRBV28|.|.|TRBJ1-1
CASSSPRRANTEAFF
TGTGCCAGCAGTTCCCCACGGAGGGCGAACACTGAAGCTTTCTTT
>TRBV5-8|.|.|TRBJ2-7
CASSLAPGTYGQYF
TGTGCCAGCAGCTTGGCGCCCGGGACCTACGGGCAGTACTTC
>TRBV29-1|TRBD1|.|TRBJ1-2
CSSQGGDRLYGYTF
TGCAGCAGTCAAGGGGGGGACAGACTCTATGGCTACACCTTC
>TRBV7-9|TRBD1|.|TRBJ2-7
CASSLAGTGLHEQYF
TGTGCCAGCAGCTTGGCCGGGACAGGGCTTCACGAGCAGTACTTC
>TRBV9|.|.|TRBJ1-4
CASSVEGRGGEKLFF
TGTGCCAGCAGCGTAGAAGGTAGAGGAGGGGAAAAACTGTTTTTT
>TRBV29-1|.|.|TRBJ2-7
CSVGAAGQFEQYF
TGCAGCGTTGGAGCGGCAGGACAATTCGAGCAGTACTTC
>TRBV7-6|.|many|TRBJ2-5
CASSSTGLRETQYF
TGTGCCAGCAGCTCGACGGGTCTCAGGGAGACCCAGTACTTC
>TRBV20-1|.|.|TRBJ2-5
CSARVMGQETQYF
TGCAGTGCTAGAGTAATGGGGCAAGAGACCCAGTACTTC
>TRBV25-1|.|.|TRBJ1-2
CASSKGFPNYGYTF
TGTGCCAGCTCGAAAGGGTTCCCTAACTATGGCTACACCTTC